The rows below give T cell receptor beta chains drawn from one sample of a study of blood T cell repertoires in COVID-19. Assay used: immunoSEQ multiplex PCR; TCRdb lists only in-frame clones, some missing. Here the sample spans a few hundred thousand clones, approximately 85% being singletons. The sample comprised peripheral blood. The receptors derive from an elderly man with acute or convalescent COVID-19. Both conserved end residues are part of each CDR3. Each record gives: J gene, V gene, clone size, D gene, CDR3 protein, CDR3 DNA. The D gene is left open where the match is weak. Rows may omit the clone size; those that give it use once, few, many or a size class.

J gene: TRBJ2-1
V gene: TRBV15
clone size: NA
D gene: TRBD2
CDR3 protein: CATSRGLTSGNNEQFF
CDR3 DNA: TGTGCCACCAGCAGAGGATTGACTAGCGGGAACAATGAGCAGTTCTTC

J gene: TRBJ1-3
V gene: TRBV28
clone size: NA
D gene: TRBD1
CDR3 protein: CASHRTGAGNTIYF
CDR3 DNA: TGTGCCAGCCATCGGACAGGGGCAGGAAACACCATATATTTT

J gene: TRBJ1-2
V gene: TRBV28
clone size: NA
D gene: NA
CDR3 protein: CASSSPGAQSRNYGYTF
CDR3 DNA: TGTGCCAGCAGTTCTCCAGGGGCCCAAAGCCGTAACTATGGCTACACCTTC

J gene: TRBJ1-2
V gene: TRBV7-2
clone size: NA
D gene: TRBD1
CDR3 protein: CASSLGRGLIYGYTF
CDR3 DNA: TGTGCCAGCAGCTTAGGCAGGGGGCTAATCTATGGCTACACCTTC

J gene: TRBJ2-7
V gene: TRBV6-5
clone size: NA
D gene: TRBD1
CDR3 protein: CASSHDRVSVYEQYF
CDR3 DNA: TGTGCCAGCAGTCACGACAGGGTCTCGGTTTACGAGCAGTACTTC

J gene: TRBJ1-6
V gene: TRBV6-5
clone size: NA
D gene: NA
CDR3 protein: CASRQQGVNSPLHF
CDR3 DNA: TGTGCCAGCAGACAACAGGGTGTTAATTCACCCCTCCACTTT

J gene: TRBJ2-2
V gene: TRBV9
clone size: once
D gene: TRBD2
CDR3 protein: CASSWRGATGELFF
CDR3 DNA: TGTGCCAGCAGCTGGCGGGGGGCCACCGGGGAGCTGTTTTTT

J gene: TRBJ1-1
V gene: TRBV24-1
clone size: few
D gene: NA
CDR3 protein: CATNRGLNTEAFF
CDR3 DNA: TGTGCCACCAATAGAGGGTTGAACACTGAAGCTTTCTTT

J gene: TRBJ1-2
V gene: TRBV28
clone size: NA
D gene: TRBD1
CDR3 protein: CASSRQGRGYTF
CDR3 DNA: TGTGCCAGCAGCAGACAGGGTCGAGGCTACACCTTC

J gene: TRBJ2-1
V gene: TRBV27
clone size: NA
D gene: NA
CDR3 protein: CASSSPTRGGFLNEQFF
CDR3 DNA: TGTGCCAGCAGTTCCCCCACTAGGGGGGGCTTTCTGAATGAGCAGTTCTTC

J gene: TRBJ1-4
V gene: TRBV7-8
clone size: once
D gene: TRBD1
CDR3 protein: CASSQSGQGGEKLFF
CDR3 DNA: TGTGCCAGCAGCCAGTCGGGACAGGGCGGTGAAAAACTGTTTTTT

J gene: TRBJ1-5
V gene: TRBV27
clone size: NA
D gene: NA
CDR3 protein: CASSRHKGNQPQHF
CDR3 DNA: TGTGCCAGCAGTCGACATAAGGGCAATCAGCCCCAGCATTTT

J gene: TRBJ2-7
V gene: TRBV6-5
clone size: NA
D gene: NA
CDR3 protein: CASTPHRSSYEQYF
CDR3 DNA: TGTGCCAGCACCCCACATCGTTCCTCCTACGAGCAGTACTTC

J gene: TRBJ2-7
V gene: TRBV18
clone size: NA
D gene: NA
CDR3 protein: CASSPRDSFYEQYF
CDR3 DNA: TGTGCCAGCTCACCGCGGGACAGCTTCTACGAGCAGTACTTC

J gene: TRBJ2-2
V gene: TRBV5-1
clone size: once
D gene: TRBD2
CDR3 protein: CASSFRTSGGTNTGELFF
CDR3 DNA: TGCGCCAGCAGCTTCCGGACTAGCGGGGGGACGAACACCGGGGAGCTGTTTTTT

J gene: TRBJ1-2
V gene: TRBV28
clone size: NA
D gene: NA
CDR3 protein: CASSFGQNYGYTF
CDR3 DNA: TGTGCCAGCAGTTTCGGTCAAAACTATGGCTACACCTTC

J gene: TRBJ2-1
V gene: TRBV3-1/TRBV3-2
clone size: NA
D gene: NA
CDR3 protein: CASSQGRGANSEQFF
CDR3 DNA: TGTGCCAGCAGCCAAGGGAGGGGTGCTAACAGTGAGCAGTTCTTC

J gene: TRBJ1-1
V gene: TRBV9
clone size: NA
D gene: TRBD1
CDR3 protein: CASSPTTGGITEAFF
CDR3 DNA: TGTGCCAGCAGCCCGACAACAGGGGGAATTACTGAAGCTTTCTTT

J gene: TRBJ2-5
V gene: TRBV5-1
clone size: NA
D gene: TRBD1
CDR3 protein: CASSLFGQGQETQYF
CDR3 DNA: TGCGCCAGCAGCTTGTTTGGACAGGGTCAGGAGACCCAGTACTTC

J gene: TRBJ2-7
V gene: TRBV19
clone size: NA
D gene: NA
CDR3 protein: CASSPGQFYYEQYF
CDR3 DNA: TGTGCCAGTAGTCCCGGACAGTTCTACTACGAGCAGTACTTC

J gene: TRBJ1-5
V gene: TRBV6-5
clone size: NA
D gene: NA
CDR3 protein: CASSYRWSGGNQPQHF
CDR3 DNA: TGTGCCAGCAGTTATAGGTGGTCAGGCGGGAATCAGCCCCAGCATTTT

J gene: TRBJ1-6
V gene: TRBV29-1
clone size: NA
D gene: TRBD1
CDR3 protein: CSVATGGAGLGGSPLHF
CDR3 DNA: TGCAGCGTGGCGACAGGGGGCGCGGGCTTAGGGGGTTCACCCCTCCACTTT